One and the same sample provided the 17 T cell receptor beta chains below, sequenced in a study of post-analysis software for immune sequencing data (dated by TCRdb to between 2014 and 2017). The full study reports these points: About 5 TRBV segments, including TRBV5-6, TRBV5-1 and TRBV20-1, were significantly more frequent in patients than controls.

These receptors have no known antigen. Library prep was done by PCR. Data came from an Illumina HiSeq 2500. To reduce PCR and sequencing biases, unique molecular identifiers were built into the TCR beta cDNA libraries. In TCRdb, the public reads were trimmed at Q25 with fastp and aligned with MiXCR, with productive beta chains retained. Here each entry gathers all rows of one CDR3 protein and keeps the most common genes and DNA. The table for this sample lists about half a million distinct CDR3 sequences; approximately 45% of them were counted only once. Clones ranked in the top ten supply 12% of the sample. Sequenced: blood. These receptor sequences come from a girl aged 5-17 years with multiple sclerosis.

The chain combines TRBV12-3 or TRBV12-4 with TRBJ2-3; D remains ambiguous. The CDR3 is made up of 12 amino acids. Trimming shortened V by 3 bases and J by 6 bases, and 7 bases separated the two germline ends. In DNA, the CDR3 is TGTGCCAGCAGTTTCGATCCCGATACGCAGTATTTT. Its translation is CASSFDPDTQYF.

This rearrangement joins TRBV20-1 to TRBJ2-5; TRBD2 might be the D (6 bases). Germline lookup yields CDR1 DFQATT and CDR2 SNEGSKA (reference sequence). The CDR3 totals 14 residues. V lost 2 bases to trimming and J lost 11 bases, with 21 bases between them. The CDR3 DNA is TGCAGTGCTAGATCTATTAGCGGACGGGATGAGCAGTACTTC. It codes for CSARSISGRDEQYF.

The rearrangement uses TRBV27 and TRBJ1-2, with TRBD1 matching 7 bases. Germline CDR1 and CDR2: MNHEY and SMNVEV (reference sequence). V lost 0 bases to trimming and J lost 7 bases; unmatched junction nucleotides: 2. The CDR3 loop spans 13 amino acids. The CDR3 nucleotides are TGTGCCAGCAGTTTATCGAGGGGGCCTGGCTACACCTTC. This sequence encodes CASSLSRGPGYTF.

The chain joins TRBV29-1 to TRBJ2-7; 8 bases agree with TRBD1. With V trimmed by 5 bases and J by 3 bases, 6 bases remained unmatched. The CDR3 runs to 13 residues. Germline values: CDR1 SQVTM, CDR2 ANQGSEA. In DNA, the CDR3 is TGCAGCGTTTCGACAGGGGCGGGCTACGAGCAGTACTTC. Translating gives CSVSTGAGYEQYF.

This clonotype was counted between two and nine times. The gene calls are TRBV20-1 and TRBJ1-1; D is uncertain. The CDR3 loop spans 14 amino acids. V gave up 0 bases and J gave up 4 bases, with 12 bases separating them. Germline V lookup: CDR1 DFQATT, CDR2 SNEGSKA (reference sequence). The CDR3 nucleotides read TGCAGTGCTAGAGAGCTCCGGGGAGGCACTGAAGCTTTCTTT. Encoded protein: CSARELRGGTEAFF.

This clonotype was counted a few times. The rearrangement links TRBV9 to TRBJ1-1, with D possibly matching TRBD1 (5 bases). The CDR3 consists of 14 residues. Germline CDR1 SGDLS, CDR2 YYNGEE. V lost 3 bases and J lost 3, with 12 bases in between. The CDR3, as DNA: TGTGCCAGCAGCGAGGGGAGCACAGACACTGAAGCTTTCTTT. It yields the protein CASSEGSTDTEAFF.

Only a few counts were recorded for this clonotype. DNA for the CDR3: TGCGCCAGCAGTGAGGCTAGCCGGTCAGATACGCAGTATTTT. Residues: CASSEASRSDTQYF. V and J are TRBV10-2 and TRBJ2-3, with D perhaps TRBD2 (5 bases). The V gene's germline CDR1 is WSHSY and CDR2 SAAADI. This CDR3 contains 14 residues. The ends were cut back, 2 bases at V and 4 bases at J, with 10 bases in the middle.

This chain uses TRBV29-1 with TRBJ2-2, with 11 bases identical to TRBD1. V was clipped by 7 bases and J by 7 bases; unmatched bases: 5. The CDR3 is 13 residues long. Germline V gene sequence: CDR1 SQVTM, CDR2 ANQGSEA. The CDR3 DNA sequence: TGCAGCGCCGGACAGGGGGCGAACGGGGAGCTGTTTTTT. Its translation: CSAGQGANGELFF.

There are a few counts of this clonotype. V is TRBV7-2 and J is TRBJ1-2; D call uncertain. Germline CDR1 SGHTA, CDR2 FQGNSA. CDR3 size: 15 residues. With 1 base removed from V and 4 bases from J, the gap between germline ends came to 13 bases. The CDR3 region has the DNA TGTGCCAGCAGCTTAGTTGGGCAGGTCCTCTATGGCTACACCTTC. Its translation is CASSLVGQVLYGYTF. The full variable domain, in which reference TRBV7-2 and TRBJ1-2 provide the parts outside the CDR3, is GAGVSQSPSNKVTEKGKDVELRCDPISGHTALYWYRQSLGQGLEFLIYFQGNSAPDKSGLPSDRFSAERTGGSVSTLTIQRTQQEDSAVYLCASSLVGQVLYGYTFGSGTRLTVV.

About this clonotype: Possible read error: a much larger clone is one base away. CDR3 protein: CTSSTRTGDYTF. As DNA, the CDR3 is TGTACCAGCAGCACCCGGACCGGGGACTACACCTTC. The chain joins TRBV12-3 or TRBV12-4 to TRBJ1-2; D gene ambiguous. The CDR3 is 12 residues long.

V is TRBV5-6 and J is TRBJ1-6; D may be TRBD1 (6 bases). Germline V gives CDR1 SGHDT, CDR2 YYEEEE. The CDR3 sequence is 14 residues long. V lost 2 bases and J 7 bases, leaving 10 bases between the germline ends. The CDR3 reads CASSFTGRNSPLHF. In nucleotides, the CDR3 is TGTGCCAGCAGCTTCACAGGGCGAAATTCACCCCTCCACTTT.

This clonotype was counted a few times. CDR3 bases: TGTGCCAGCAGCTCACTAGCTCAGAATGAGCAGTTCTTC. Amino acid sequence: CASSSLAQNEQFF. This chain uses TRBV7-9 with TRBJ2-1; D perhaps matches TRBD2 (6 bases). This CDR3 spans 13 amino acids. The V end was cut by 4 bases, the J end by 7 bases, with 11 bases between. CDR1 is SEHNR and CDR2 is FQNEAQ in the germline V gene (reference sequence).

This sequence joins TRBV15 and TRBJ1-2; maybe TRBD1 (6 bases). From germline, CDR1 is LNHNV and CDR2 YYDKDF (reference sequence). This CDR3 has 19 residues. V lost 0 bases, J lost 2 bases, and 22 bases lay in between. This chain's CDR3 is CATSRDFTGARARNYGYTF. CDR3 DNA: TGTGCCACCAGCAGAGATTTCACGGGGGCGAGGGCTCGGAACTATGGCTACACCTTC.

This clonotype showed up just a few times. The chain carries TRBV15 and TRBJ1-5, with a possible D match to TRBD1 (5 bases). The CDR3 totals 15 residues. V dropped 0 bases and J dropped 6 bases, with 12 bases sitting between them. CDR1 is LNHNV, CDR2 YYDKDF, per germline (reference sequence). CDR3 residues: CATSRDRAGTQPQHF. CDR3 in DNA: TGTGCCACCAGCAGAGATCGGGCAGGGACTCAGCCCCAGCATTTT.

This clonotype was seen only a few times. J is TRBJ2-1 and V is TRBV5-6; 11 bases align to TRBD2. The CDR3 runs 16 residues. Germline V lookup: CDR1 SGHDT, CDR2 YYEEEE. The J segment lost 6 bases and the V segment lost 0 bases, leaving 5 bases of the junction unmatched. The DNA of the CDR3 is TGTGCCAGCAGCTTGGGACTAGCGGGAAGCGTCAATGAGCAGTTCTTC. It codes for CASSLGLAGSVNEQFF.

This clonotype has a handful of counts. The chain carries TRBV20-1 and TRBJ2-3, with TRBD1 identical over 8 bases. V trimming: 5 bases; J trimming: 5 bases; junction bases outside the gene matches: 6. This CDR3 has 13 amino acids. Germline lookup yields CDR1 DFQATT and CDR2 SNEGSKA (reference sequence). For the CDR3, the DNA is TGCAGTGCTCCTTTACAGGGGGTAGATACGCAGTATTTT. The encoded protein is CSAPLQGVDTQYF.

This clonotype came up a few times. CDR3 DNA sequence: TGTGCCAGCAGTCCTCGGACCAGGTCCTACGAGCAGTACTTC. It encodes CASSPRTRSYEQYF. The genes are TRBV12-3 or TRBV12-4 and TRBJ2-7; D is uncertain. Trimming stripped 5 bases from V and 1 base from J, with 12 bases between. The CDR3 is 14 residues long.